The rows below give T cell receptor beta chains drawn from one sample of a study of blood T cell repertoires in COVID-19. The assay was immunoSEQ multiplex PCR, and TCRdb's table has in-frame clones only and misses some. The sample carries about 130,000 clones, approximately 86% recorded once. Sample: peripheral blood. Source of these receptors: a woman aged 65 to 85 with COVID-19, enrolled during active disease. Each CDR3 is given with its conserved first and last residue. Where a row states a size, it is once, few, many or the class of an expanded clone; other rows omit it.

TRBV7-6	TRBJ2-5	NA	CASSLLGGEGGETQYF
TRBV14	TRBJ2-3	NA	CASSHGLAGGVDTQYF
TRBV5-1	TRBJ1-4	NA	CAFGQKEKLFF
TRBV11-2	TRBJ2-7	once	CASSGDSGEQYF
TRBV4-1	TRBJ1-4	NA	CASSQDGNEKLFF
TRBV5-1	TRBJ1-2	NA	CASSLDSGKRRYTF
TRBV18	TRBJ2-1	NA	CASSPLSSNEQFF
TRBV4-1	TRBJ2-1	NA	CASSQGGQGNEQFF
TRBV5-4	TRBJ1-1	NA	CASSRGQGPYGNTEAFF
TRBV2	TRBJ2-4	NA	CASSAITPSVGGIQYF
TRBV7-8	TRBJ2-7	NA	CASSLRSRQGSREQYF
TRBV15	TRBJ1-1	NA	CATSRDRANTEAFF
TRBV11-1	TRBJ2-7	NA	CASSLETVSYEQYF
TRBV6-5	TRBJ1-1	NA	CASSRTGGAGAFF
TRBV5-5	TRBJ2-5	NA	CASSFRGETQYF
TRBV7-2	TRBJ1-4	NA	CASSWDIINEKLFF
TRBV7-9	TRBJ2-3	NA	CASSLGPLGTQYF
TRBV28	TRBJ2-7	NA	CASSLASVVSYEQYF
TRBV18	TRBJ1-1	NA	CASLQGLGTEAFF
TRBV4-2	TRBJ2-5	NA	CASSLLVPQETQYF
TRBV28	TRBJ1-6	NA	CASTRGDRGLSLHF
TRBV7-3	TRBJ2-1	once	CASSFGTSGGNEQFF
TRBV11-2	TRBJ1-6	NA	CASSRVADSPLHF
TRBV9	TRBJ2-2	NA	CASSPRTGANTGELFF
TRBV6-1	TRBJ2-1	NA	CASSEVQGAGYNEQFF
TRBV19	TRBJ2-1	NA	CASSVRGGSSYNEQFF
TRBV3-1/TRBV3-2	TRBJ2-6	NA	CASSQGRLSGANVLTF
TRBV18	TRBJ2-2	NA	CASSDTGAGELFF
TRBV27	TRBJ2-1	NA	CASSLSAGGHNEQFF
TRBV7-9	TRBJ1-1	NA	CASSPRNLNTEAFF
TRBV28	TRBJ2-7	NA	CASSLRGFKQYF
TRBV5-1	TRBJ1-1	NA	CASSLAHRGNTEAFF
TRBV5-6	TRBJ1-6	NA	CASSSVNSPLHF
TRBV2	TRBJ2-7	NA	CASNGFGEQYF
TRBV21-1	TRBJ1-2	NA	CASISGQGCYGYTF
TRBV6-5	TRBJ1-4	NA	CASSYSHRGKGKLFF
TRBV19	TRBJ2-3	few	CASRVTSGDTDTQYF
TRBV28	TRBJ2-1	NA	CASSLVQGGYNEQFF
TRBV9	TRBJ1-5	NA	CASSVDSTNQPQHF
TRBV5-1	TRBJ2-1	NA	CASSLVAVYNEQFF
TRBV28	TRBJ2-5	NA	CASRTTGIETQYF
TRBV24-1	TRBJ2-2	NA	CATPKGELFF
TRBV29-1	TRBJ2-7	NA	CSVTSGGAVYEQYF